A selection of T cell receptor beta chains follows, all from one sample in a study of neurological immune-mediated disorders. One entry per CDR3 protein, called by TCRdb with MiXCR from the 5' RACE reads. The table records 65,000 to 95,000 distinct CDR3 sequences, around 6% of them present only once. The sequencing input was PBMCs. Receptors originate from a woman aged 55 to 70 with multiple sclerosis. Each CDR3 is given with its conserved first and last residue. A D gene is named only where the DNA matches it firmly. Size is stated for part of the rows, as once, few or many counts, or as a class when the clone is expanded.

D: -; V: TRBV16; size: many; J: TRBJ1-2; DNA: TGTGCAAGCACCCGGGGGTCCTCGGGCTACACCTTC; CDR3: CASTRGSSGYTF
D: -; V: TRBV20-1; size: many; J: TRBJ1-2; DNA: TGCAGTGCTAGCCCCCGGGACAACCTAGTCTACACCTTC; CDR3: CSASPRDNLVYTF
D: -; V: TRBV2; size: -; J: TRBJ1-6; DNA: TGTGCCAGCAGTCCAGACACCCCAAGGGCTAATTCACCCCTCCACTTT; CDR3: CASSPDTPRANSPLHF
D: -; V: TRBV3-1; size: many; J: TRBJ2-7; DNA: TGTGCCAGCAGCCAAGACTCCAGGGGTCCCTACGAGCAGTACTTC; CDR3: CASSQDSRGPYEQYF
D: -; V: TRBV7-8; size: many; J: TRBJ2-1; DNA: TGTGCCAGCAGCTTATTTCAGTCGACGGCCGGATCCTACAATGAGCAGTTCTTC; CDR3: CASSLFQSTAGSYNEQFF
D: -; V: TRBV2; size: many; J: TRBJ1-1; DNA: TGTGCCAGCAGTGGTAGGCAGGGGTTCACTGAAGCTTTCTTT; CDR3: CASSGRQGFTEAFF
D: -; V: TRBV30; size: many; J: TRBJ1-1; DNA: TGTGCCTGGAGCAGCCCTGGCCCTGAAGCTTTCTTT; CDR3: CAWSSPGPEAFF
D: TRBD1; V: TRBV5-1; size: many; J: TRBJ2-5; DNA: TGCGCCAGCAGCGAGACGACGCCGACAGGGAAAGAGACCCAGTACTTC; CDR3: CASSETTPTGKETQYF
D: TRBD1; V: TRBV18; size: -; J: TRBJ1-5; DNA: TGTGCCAGCTCACCAACGACAGGGATGCAGCCCCAGCATTTT; CDR3: CASSPTTGMQPQHF
D: TRBD1; V: TRBV20-1; size: many; J: TRBJ1-1; DNA: TGCAGTGCTAGAGATTTGGCAGGGGGGACTGAAGCTTTCTTT; CDR3: CSARDLAGGTEAFF
D: -; V: TRBV3-1; size: many; J: TRBJ1-5; DNA: TGTGCCAGCAGCCCGGGGACGGTGGGGCAGCCCCAGCATTTT; CDR3: CASSPGTVGQPQHF
D: TRBD2; V: TRBV9; size: many; J: TRBJ2-7; DNA: TGTGCCAGCAGTGAAGCGGGACTAGCGGGGTCCGAGCAGTACTTC; CDR3: CASSEAGLAGSEQYF
D: -; V: TRBV15; size: many; J: TRBJ1-4; DNA: TGTGCCACCAGCAGGGACGGGGGGTCGGCTAATGAAAAACTGTTTTTT; CDR3: CATSRDGGSANEKLFF
D: -; V: TRBV5-1; size: few; J: TRBJ1-4; DNA: TGCGCCAGCAGCCGGACGGCCGGACGACAAACAACTAATGAAAAACTGTTTTTT; CDR3: CASSRTAGRQTTNEKLFF
D: TRBD2; V: TRBV7-9; size: many; J: TRBJ2-7; DNA: TGTGCCAGCAGCAAGGGACTAGCGGGGGGCACCTACGAGCAGTACTTC; CDR3: CASSKGLAGGTYEQYF
D: TRBD1; V: TRBV7-2; size: many; J: TRBJ1-3; DNA: TGTGCCAGCAGCGCCAGCCGGAGGGGGCTAGGAAACACCATATATTTT; CDR3: CASSASRRGLGNTIYF
D: TRBD2; V: TRBV3-1; size: many; J: TRBJ2-1; DNA: TGTGCCAGCAGCCACTCCGATCGGGGGACTAACAATGAGCAGTTCTTC; CDR3: CASSHSDRGTNNEQFF
D: -; V: TRBV20-1; size: many; J: TRBJ2-1; DNA: TGCAGTGCTAGAGCGCGCTTATACAATGAGCAGTTCTTC; CDR3: CSARARLYNEQFF
D: -; V: TRBV20-1; size: -; J: TRBJ2-3; DNA: TGCAGTGCCTTCCCACCGCGGGGGCGCGCAGATACGCAGTATTTT; CDR3: CSAFPPRGRADTQYF
D: -; V: TRBV20-1; size: many; J: TRBJ1-2; DNA: TGCAGTGCTACGGACAACCCGATTTATGGCTACACCTTC; CDR3: CSATDNPIYGYTF